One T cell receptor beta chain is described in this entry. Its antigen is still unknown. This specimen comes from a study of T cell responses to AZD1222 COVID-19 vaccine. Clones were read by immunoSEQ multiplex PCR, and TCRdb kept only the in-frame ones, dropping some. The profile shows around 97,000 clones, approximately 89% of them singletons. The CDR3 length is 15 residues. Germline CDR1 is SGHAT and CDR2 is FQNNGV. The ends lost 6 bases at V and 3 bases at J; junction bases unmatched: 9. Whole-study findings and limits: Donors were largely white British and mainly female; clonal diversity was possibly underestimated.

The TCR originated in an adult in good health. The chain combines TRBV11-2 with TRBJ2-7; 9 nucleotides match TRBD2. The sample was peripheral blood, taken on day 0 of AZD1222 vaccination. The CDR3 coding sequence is TGTGCCAGCAGTTCCCTTGCGGGAGGGTACTACGAGCAGTACTTC. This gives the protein CASSSLAGGYYEQYF.